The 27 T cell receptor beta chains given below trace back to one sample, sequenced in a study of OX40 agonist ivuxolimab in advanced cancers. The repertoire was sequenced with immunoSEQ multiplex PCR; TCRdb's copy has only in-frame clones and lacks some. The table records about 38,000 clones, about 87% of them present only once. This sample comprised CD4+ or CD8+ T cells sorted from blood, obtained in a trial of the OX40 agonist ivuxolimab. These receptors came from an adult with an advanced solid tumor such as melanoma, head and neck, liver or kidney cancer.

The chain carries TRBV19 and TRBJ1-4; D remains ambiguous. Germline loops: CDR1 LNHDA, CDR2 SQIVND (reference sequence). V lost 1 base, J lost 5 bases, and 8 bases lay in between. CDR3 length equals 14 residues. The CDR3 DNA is TGTGCCAGTAGTATAGGTCGTGGGAATGAAAAACTGTTTTTT. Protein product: CASSIGRGNEKLFF.

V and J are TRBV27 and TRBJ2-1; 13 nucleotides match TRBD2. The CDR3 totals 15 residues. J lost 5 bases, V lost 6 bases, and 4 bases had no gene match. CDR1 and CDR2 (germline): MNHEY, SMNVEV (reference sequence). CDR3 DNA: TGTGCCAGCAGACTAGCGGGAGGGGCCCACAATGAGCAGTTCTTC. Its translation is CASRLAGGAHNEQFF.

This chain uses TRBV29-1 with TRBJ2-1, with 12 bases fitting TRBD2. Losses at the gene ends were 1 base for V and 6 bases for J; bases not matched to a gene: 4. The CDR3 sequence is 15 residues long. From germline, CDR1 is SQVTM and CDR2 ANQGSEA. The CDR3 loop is CSVEGGLAGFNEQFF. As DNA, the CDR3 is TGCAGCGTTGAAGGGGGACTAGCGGGTTTCAATGAGCAGTTCTTC.

Here the CDR3 DNA reads TGTGCCAGCAGTTACGGGGGAAATGGCTACACCTTC. Translated, it gives CASSYGGNGYTF. V gene TRBV6-5 combines with J gene TRBJ1-2; TRBD1 is a possible D gene (5 bases). V was shortened by 2 bases and J by 6 bases, with 7 bases between the two germline ends. The germline gives CDR1 MNHEY, CDR2 SVGAGI. The CDR3 has 12 amino acids.

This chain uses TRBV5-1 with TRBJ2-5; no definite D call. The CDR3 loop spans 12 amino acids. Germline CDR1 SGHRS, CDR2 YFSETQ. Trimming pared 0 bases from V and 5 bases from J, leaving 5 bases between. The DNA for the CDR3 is TGCGCCAGCAGCTTGGCATCCGAGACCCAGTACTTC. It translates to CASSLASETQYF.

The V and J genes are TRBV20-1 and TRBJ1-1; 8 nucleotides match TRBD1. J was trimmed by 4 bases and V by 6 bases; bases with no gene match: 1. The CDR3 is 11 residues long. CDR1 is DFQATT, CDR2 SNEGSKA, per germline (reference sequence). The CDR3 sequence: CSATGGTEAFF. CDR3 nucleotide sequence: TGCAGTGCAACAGGGGGCACTGAAGCTTTCTTT.

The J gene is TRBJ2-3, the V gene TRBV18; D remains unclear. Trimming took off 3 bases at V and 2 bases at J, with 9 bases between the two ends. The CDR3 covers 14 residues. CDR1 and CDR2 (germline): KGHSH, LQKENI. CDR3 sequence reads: CASSPGPNTDTQYF. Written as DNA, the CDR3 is TGTGCCAGCTCACCCGGACCGAACACAGATACGCAGTATTTT.

DNA for the CDR3: TGCGCCAGCACCGAGGGGGCAGCTAACACTGAAGCTTTCTTT. It translates to CASTEGAANTEAFF. The chain joins TRBV5-1 to TRBJ1-1; 7 bases match TRBD1. CDR1 and CDR2 (germline): SGHRS, YFSETQ. With 6 bases clipped from V and 2 bases from J, the junction kept 7 bases outside the gene matches. This CDR3 contains 14 residues.

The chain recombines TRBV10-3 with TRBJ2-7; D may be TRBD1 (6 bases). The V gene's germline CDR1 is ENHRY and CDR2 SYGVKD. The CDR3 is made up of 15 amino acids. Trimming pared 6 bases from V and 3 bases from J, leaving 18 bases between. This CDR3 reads CAISARTTGIYEQYF. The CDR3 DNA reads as TGTGCCATCAGCGCCCGCACCACAGGGATCTACGAGCAGTACTTC.

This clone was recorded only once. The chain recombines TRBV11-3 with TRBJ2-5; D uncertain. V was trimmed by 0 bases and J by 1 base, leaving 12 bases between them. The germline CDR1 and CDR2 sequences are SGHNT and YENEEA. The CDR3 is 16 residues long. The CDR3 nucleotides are TGTGCCAGCAGCTTAGATCCTCTTAGGCCCCAAGAGACCCAGTACTTC. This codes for CASSLDPLRPQETQYF.

This chain's CDR3 is CASGRQAGHTF. For the CDR3, the DNA is TGTGCCAGCGGACGCCAGGCAGGCCACACCTTC. The V gene is TRBV28, the J gene TRBJ1-2; the D is unclear. The CDR3 contains 11 residues. CDR1 is MDHEN and CDR2 is SYDVKM in the germline V gene. The germline V and J ends were trimmed by 8 bases and 12 bases, with 16 bases remaining between them.

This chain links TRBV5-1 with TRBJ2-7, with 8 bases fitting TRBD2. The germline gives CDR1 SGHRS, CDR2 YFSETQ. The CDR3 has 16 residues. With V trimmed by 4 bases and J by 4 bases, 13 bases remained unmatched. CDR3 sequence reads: CASSPAGGGSIYEQYF. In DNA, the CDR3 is TGCGCCAGCAGCCCAGCCGGCGGGGGGAGTATATACGAGCAGTACTTC.

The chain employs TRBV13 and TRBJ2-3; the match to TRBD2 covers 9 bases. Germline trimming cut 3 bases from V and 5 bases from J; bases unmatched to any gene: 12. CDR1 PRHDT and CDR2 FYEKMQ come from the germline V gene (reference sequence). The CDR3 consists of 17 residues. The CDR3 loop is CASSFRLSGGIRDTQYF. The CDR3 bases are TGTGCCAGCAGCTTCCGATTAAGCGGGGGGATCCGAGATACGCAGTATTTT.

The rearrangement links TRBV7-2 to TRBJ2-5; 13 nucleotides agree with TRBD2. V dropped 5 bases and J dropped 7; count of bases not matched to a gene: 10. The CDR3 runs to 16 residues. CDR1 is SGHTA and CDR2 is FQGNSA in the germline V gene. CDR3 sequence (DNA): TGTGCCAGCAGCCAAACTAGCGGGGGGGGTCGTCGGACCCAGTACTTC. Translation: CASSQTSGGGRRTQYF.

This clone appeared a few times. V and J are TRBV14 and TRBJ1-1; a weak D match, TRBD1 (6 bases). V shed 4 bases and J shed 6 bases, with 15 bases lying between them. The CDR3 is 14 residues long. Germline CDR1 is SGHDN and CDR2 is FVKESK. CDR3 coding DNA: TGTGCCAGCAGCCCCTTCACAGGGAAGGCTGAAGCTTTCTTT. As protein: CASSPFTGKAEAFF.

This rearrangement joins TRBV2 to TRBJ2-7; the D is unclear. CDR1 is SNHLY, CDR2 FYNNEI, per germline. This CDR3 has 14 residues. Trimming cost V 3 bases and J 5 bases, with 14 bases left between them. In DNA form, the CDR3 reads TGTGCCAGCAGTGATGCCCCCAGGTCGCACGAGCAGTACTTC. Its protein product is CASSDAPRSHEQYF.

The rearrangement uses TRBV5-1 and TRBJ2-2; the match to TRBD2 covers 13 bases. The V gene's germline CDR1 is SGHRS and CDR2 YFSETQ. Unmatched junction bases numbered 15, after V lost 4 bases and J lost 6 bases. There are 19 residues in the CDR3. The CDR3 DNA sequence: TGCGCCAGCAGCCCGGCGGGACTAGCGGGGCCTGGCCGTTCCGGGGAGCTGTTTTTT. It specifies CASSPAGLAGPGRSGELFF. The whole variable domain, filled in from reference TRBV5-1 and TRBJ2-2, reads KAGVTQTPRYLIKTRGQQVTLSCSPISGHRSVSWYQQTPGQGLQFLFEYFSETQRNKGNFPGRFSGRQFSNSRSEMNVSTLELGDSALYLCASSPAGLAGPGRSGELFFGEGSRLTVL.

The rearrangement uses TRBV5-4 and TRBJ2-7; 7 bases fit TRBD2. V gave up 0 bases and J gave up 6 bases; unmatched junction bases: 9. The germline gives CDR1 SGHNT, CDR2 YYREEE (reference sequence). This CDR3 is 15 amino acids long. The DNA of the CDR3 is TGTGCCAGCAGCTTGGGGAGCGGGGAGGGCCTCGAGCAGTACTTC. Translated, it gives CASSLGSGEGLEQYF.

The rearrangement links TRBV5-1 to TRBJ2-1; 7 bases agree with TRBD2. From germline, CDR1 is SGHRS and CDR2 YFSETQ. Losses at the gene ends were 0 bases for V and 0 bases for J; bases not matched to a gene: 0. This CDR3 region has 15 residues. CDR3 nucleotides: TGCGCCAGCAGCTTGGGGGACTACTCCTACAATGAGCAGTTCTTC. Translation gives CASSLGDYSYNEQFF.

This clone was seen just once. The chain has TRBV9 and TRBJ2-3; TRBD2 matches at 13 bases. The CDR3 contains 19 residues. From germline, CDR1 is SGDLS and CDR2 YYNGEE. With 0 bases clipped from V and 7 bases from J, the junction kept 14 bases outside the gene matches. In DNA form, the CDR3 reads TGTGCCAGCAGCGTAGGGACACCGGGACTAGCGGGGTTTGTGAATACGCAGTATTTT. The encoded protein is CASSVGTPGLAGFVNTQYF.

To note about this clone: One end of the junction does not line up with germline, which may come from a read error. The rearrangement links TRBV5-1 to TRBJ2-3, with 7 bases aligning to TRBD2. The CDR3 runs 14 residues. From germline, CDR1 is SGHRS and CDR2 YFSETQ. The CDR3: CASTLSGITDTQYF. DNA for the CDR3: TGCGCCAGCACCTTGAGCGGGATCACAGATACGCAGTATTTT.

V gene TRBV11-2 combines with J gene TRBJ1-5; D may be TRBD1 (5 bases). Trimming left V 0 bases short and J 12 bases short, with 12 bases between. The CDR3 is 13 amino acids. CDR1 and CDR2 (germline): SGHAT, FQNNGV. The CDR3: CASSLDHARDQHF. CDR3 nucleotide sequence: TGTGCCAGCAGCTTAGACCACGCCAGGGACCAGCATTTT. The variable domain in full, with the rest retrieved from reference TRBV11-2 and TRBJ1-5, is EAGVAQSPRYKIIEKRQSVAFWCNPISGHATLYWYQQILGQGPKLLIQFQNNGVVDDSQLPKDRFSAERLKGVDSTLKIQPAKLEDSAVYLCASSLDHARDQHFGDGTRLSIL.

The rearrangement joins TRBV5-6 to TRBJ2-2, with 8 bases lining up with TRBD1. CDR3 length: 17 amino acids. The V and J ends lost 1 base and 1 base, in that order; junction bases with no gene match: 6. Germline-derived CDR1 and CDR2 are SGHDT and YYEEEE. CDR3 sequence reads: CASSLLQGALNTGELFF. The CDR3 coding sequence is TGTGCCAGCAGCTTGTTGCAGGGGGCTCTGAACACCGGGGAGCTGTTTTTT.

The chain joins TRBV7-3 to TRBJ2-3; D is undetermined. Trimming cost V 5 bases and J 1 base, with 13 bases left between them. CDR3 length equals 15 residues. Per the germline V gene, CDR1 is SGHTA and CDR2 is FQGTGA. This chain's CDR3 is CASSPSLSRTDTQYF. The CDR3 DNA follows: TGTGCCAGCAGCCCGTCCCTTAGCCGCACAGATACGCAGTATTTT.

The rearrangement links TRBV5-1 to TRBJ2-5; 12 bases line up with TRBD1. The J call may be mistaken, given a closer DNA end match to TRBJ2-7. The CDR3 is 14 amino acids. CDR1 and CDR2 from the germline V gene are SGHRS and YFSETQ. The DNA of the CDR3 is TGCGCCAGCAGCCACCGGGACAGGGGGCCCGAGCAGTACTTC. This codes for CASSHRDRGPEQYF.

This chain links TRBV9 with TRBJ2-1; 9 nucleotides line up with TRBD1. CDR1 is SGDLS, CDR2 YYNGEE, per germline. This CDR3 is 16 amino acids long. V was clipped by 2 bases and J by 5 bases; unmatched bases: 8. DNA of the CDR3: TGTGCCAGCAGCGTTCCCGGGACAGGGTTGAACAATGAGCAGTTCTTC. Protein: CASSVPGTGLNNEQFF.

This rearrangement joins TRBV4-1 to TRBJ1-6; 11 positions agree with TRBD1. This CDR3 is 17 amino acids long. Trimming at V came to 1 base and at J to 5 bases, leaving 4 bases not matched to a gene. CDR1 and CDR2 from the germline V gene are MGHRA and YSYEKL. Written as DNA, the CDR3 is TGCGCCAGCAGCCAAGTCTGGACAGGGGGCAATAATTCACCCCTCCACTTT. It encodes CASSQVWTGGNNSPLHF.